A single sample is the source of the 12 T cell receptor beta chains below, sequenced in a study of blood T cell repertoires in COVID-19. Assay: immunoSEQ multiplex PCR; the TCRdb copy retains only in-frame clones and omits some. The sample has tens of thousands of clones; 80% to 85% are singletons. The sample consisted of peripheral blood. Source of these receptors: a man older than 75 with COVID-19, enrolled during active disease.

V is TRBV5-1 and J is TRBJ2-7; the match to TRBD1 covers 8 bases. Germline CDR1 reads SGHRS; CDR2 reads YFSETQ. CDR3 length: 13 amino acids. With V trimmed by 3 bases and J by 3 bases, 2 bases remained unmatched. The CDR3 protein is CASSWGTGYEQYV. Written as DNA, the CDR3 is TGCGCCAGCAGCTGGGGGACAGGCTACGAGCAGTACGTC.

CDR3 in DNA: TGTGCCAGCAGTTACGGGCCTCGAGAAAACACTGAAGCTTTCTTT. Translation gives CASSYGPRENTEAFF. The chain recombines TRBV6-6 with TRBJ1-1; D gene uncertain. This CDR3 contains 15 residues. CDR1 and CDR2 (germline): MNHNY, SVGAGI (reference sequence). Trimming stripped 2 bases from V and 2 bases from J, with 12 bases between.

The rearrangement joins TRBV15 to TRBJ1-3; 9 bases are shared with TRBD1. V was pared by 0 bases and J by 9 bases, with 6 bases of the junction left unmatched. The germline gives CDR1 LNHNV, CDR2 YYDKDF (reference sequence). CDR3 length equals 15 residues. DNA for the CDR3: TGTGCCACCAGCAGAGAAGGGGACAGGGTTGGCACCATATATTTT. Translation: CATSREGDRVGTIYF.

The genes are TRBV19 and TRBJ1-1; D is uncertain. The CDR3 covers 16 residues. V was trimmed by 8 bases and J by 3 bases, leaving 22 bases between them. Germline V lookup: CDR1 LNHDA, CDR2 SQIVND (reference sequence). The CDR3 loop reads CASFTHSGDADTEAFF. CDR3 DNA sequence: TGTGCCAGTTTCACCCATTCGGGAGACGCGGACACTGAAGCTTTCTTT. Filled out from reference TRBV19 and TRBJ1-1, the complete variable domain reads DGGITQSPKYLFRKEGQNVTLSCEQNLNHDAMYWYRQDPGQGLRLIYYSQIVNDFQKGDIAEGYSVSREKKESFPLTVTSAQKNPTAFYLCASFTHSGDADTEAFFGQGTRLTVV.

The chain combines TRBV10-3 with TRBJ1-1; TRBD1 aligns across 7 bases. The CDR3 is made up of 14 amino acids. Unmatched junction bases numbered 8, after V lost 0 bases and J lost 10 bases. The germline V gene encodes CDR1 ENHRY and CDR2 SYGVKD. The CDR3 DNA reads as TGTGCCATCAGTGAGTCCCGACAGGGCCCTAGAGCTTTCTTT. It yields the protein CAISESRQGPRAFF.

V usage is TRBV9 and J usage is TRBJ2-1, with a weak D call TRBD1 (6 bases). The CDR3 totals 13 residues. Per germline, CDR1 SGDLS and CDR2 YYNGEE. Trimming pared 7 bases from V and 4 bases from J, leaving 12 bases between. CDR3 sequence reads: CASAQTGYNEQFF. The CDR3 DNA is TGTGCCAGCGCCCAGACAGGTTACAATGAGCAGTTCTTC.

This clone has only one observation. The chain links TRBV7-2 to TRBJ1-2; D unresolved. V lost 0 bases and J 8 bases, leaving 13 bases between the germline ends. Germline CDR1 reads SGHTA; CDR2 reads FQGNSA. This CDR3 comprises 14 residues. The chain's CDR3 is CASSLASVERGYTF. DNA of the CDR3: TGTGCCAGCAGCTTAGCTTCCGTGGAGCGAGGCTACACCTTC. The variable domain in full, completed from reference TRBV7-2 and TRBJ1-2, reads GAGVSQSPSNKVTEKGKDVELRCDPISGHTALYWYRQSLGQGLEFLIYFQGNSAPDKSGLPSDRFSAERTGGSVSTLTIQRTQQEDSAVYLCASSLASVERGYTFGSGTRLTVV.

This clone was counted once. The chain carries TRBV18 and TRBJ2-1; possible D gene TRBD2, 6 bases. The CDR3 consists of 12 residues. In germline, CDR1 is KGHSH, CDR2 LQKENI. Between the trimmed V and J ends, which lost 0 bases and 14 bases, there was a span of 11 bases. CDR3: CASSPPKGTEFF. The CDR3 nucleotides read TGTGCCAGCTCACCACCGAAAGGGACTGAGTTCTTC.

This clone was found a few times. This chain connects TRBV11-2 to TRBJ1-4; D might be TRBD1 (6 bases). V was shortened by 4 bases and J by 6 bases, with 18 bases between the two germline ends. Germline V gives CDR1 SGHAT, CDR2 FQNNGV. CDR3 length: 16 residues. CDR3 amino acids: CASSSRTAGEDEKLFF. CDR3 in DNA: TGTGCCAGCAGCTCTCGGACGGCAGGGGAAGATGAAAAACTGTTTTTT.

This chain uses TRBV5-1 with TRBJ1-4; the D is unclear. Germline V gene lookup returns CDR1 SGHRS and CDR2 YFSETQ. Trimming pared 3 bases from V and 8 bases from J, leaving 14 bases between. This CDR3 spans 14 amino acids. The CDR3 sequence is CASSSGGGSEKLFF. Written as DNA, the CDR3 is TGCGCCAGCAGCTCAGGAGGAGGGTCCGAAAAACTGTTTTTT.

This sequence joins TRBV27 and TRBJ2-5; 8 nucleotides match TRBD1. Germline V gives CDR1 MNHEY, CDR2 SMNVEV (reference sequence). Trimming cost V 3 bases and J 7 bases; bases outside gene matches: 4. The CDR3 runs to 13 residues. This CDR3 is CASSFGGTGTQYF. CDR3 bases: TGTGCCAGCAGTTTCGGCGGGACAGGGACCCAGTACTTC.

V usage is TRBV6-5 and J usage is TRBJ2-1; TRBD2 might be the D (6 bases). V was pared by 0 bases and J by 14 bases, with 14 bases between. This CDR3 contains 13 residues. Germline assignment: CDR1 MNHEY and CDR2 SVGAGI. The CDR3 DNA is TGTGCCAGCAGTTACTCCGGCGGGGTGAGGGAGTTCTTC. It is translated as CASSYSGGVREFF.